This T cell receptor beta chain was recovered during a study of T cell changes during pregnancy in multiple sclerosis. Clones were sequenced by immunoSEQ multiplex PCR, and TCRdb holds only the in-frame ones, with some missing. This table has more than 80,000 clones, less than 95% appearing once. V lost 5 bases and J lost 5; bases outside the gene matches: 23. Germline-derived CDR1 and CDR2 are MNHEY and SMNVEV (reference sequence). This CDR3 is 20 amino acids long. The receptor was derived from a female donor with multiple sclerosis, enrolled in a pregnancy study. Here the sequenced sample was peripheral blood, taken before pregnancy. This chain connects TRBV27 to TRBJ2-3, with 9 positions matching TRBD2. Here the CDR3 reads CASSLRSSRVGRGGLDTQYF. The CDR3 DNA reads TGTGCCAGCAGTCTACGCAGTTCTAGAGTGGGGCGGGGGGGCTTAGATACGCAGTATTTT.